This T cell receptor (beta chain) was recorded in a study of T cells after yellow fever vaccination. Points from the study as a whole: Booster samples showed a return of most primary-vaccination clones (roughly 95% CD4, 85% to 90% CD8). FACS-sorted repertoires could contain abundant clonotypes contaminating from the bulk population. The study found a weaker secondary response that peaked faster, day 5 versus 15.

It was through 5'RACE template switching that TCR cDNA was made, with a universal primer site and UMIs added. MiXCR, applied by TCRdb to the 5' RACE reads, yields one record per CDR3 protein. Found here are 150,000 or so distinct CDR3 sequences, roughly 9% of them singletons; the top ten hold 35% to 40%. The CDR3 is 17 amino acids. Looked up from germline, CDR1 is LGHNA and CDR2 is YSLEER. Trimming stripped 0 bases from V and 4 bases from J, with 15 bases between. Remarks on this clonotype: Its specificity is not known.

This receptor was obtained from a man aged 18 to 29 who received the YFV17D yellow fever vaccine. The specimen was CD8+ T cells sorted from PBMCs, collected 45 days after the yellow fever booster vaccination. The chain is built from TRBV4-3 and TRBJ2-2; D remains ambiguous. The CDR3 is CASSQDDRATITGELFF. The CDR3 DNA follows: TGCGCCAGCAGCCAAGACGACCGGGCTACAATCACCGGGGAGCTGTTTTTT.